One and the same sample provided the 20 T cell receptor beta chains below, sequenced in a study of T cells in Graves' hyperthyroidism and ophthalmopathy. Amplification of TCR beta CDR3 regions used RNA as the template. HTBI primers were the set used in a first-round RT-PCR of the TCR CDR3. In TCRdb, the multiplex PCR reads were re-called with MiXCR into one record per CDR3 protein. The data contain about 400,000 distinct CDR3 sequences, 15% of them singletons. Sequenced: blood. The receptors originated from a woman in her 30s with Graves' hyperthyroidism.

This clonotype was seen at least ten times. This chain connects TRBV18 to TRBJ1-1; 11 nucleotides line up with TRBD1. The CDR3 is 14 residues long. CDR1 and CDR2 from the germline V gene are KGHSH and LQKENI. Trimming cost V 3 bases and J 6 bases; bases outside gene matches: 3. As DNA, the CDR3 is TGTGCCAGCTCACCGGACAGGGGGCGGGCTGAAGCTTTCTTT. Translation: CASSPDRGRAEAFF.

This clonotype was found a few times. The rearrangement uses TRBV7-9 and TRBJ1-5; D not resolved. Germline V CDR1 and CDR2: SEHNR, FQNEAQ (reference sequence). The CDR3 consists of 15 residues. Trimming pared 2 bases from V and 0 bases from J, leaving 8 bases between. The CDR3, as DNA: TGTGCCAGCAGCTTATCTGAGATTAGCAATCAGCCCCAGCATTTT. This encodes CASSLSEISNQPQHF. Drawing the rest from reference TRBV7-9 and TRBJ1-5, the complete variable domain is DTGVSQNPRHKITKRGQNVTFRCDPISEHNRLYWYRQTLGQGPEFLTYFQNEAQLEKSRLLSDRFSAERPKGSFSTLEIQRTEQGDSAMYLCASSLSEISNQPQHFGDGTRLSIL.

There are many counts of this clonotype. The chain links TRBV10-1 to TRBJ2-1; D gene unclear. Germline V CDR1 and CDR2: WNHNN, SYGVQD (reference sequence). V was trimmed by 2 bases and J by 12 bases, leaving 11 bases between them. There are 12 residues in the CDR3. CDR3: CASSEPDQPQFF. In DNA, the CDR3 is TGCGCCAGCAGTGAGCCGGACCAGCCGCAGTTCTTC.

This clonotype was found a few times. The J gene is TRBJ2-7, the V gene TRBV6-1, with D perhaps matching TRBD1 or TRBD2 (5 bases each). The CDR3 is made up of 14 amino acids. With 2 bases removed from V and 5 bases from J, the gap between germline ends came to 13 bases. In germline, CDR1 is MNHNS, CDR2 SASEGT. The CDR3 DNA sequence: TGTGCCAGCAGTGAAAGGGGACGGATAAACGAGCAGTACTTC. Translation: CASSERGRINEQYF.

This clonotype was detected only a few times. The chain joins TRBV5-6 to TRBJ2-7, with 11 nucleotides matching TRBD2. V lost 4 bases to trimming and J lost 3 bases; unmatched junction nucleotides: 9. Germline V gene data show CDR1 as SGHDT and CDR2 as YYEEEE. The CDR3 totals 16 residues. CDR3 sequence reads: CASSPSGRSSRYEQYF. The CDR3 bases are TGTGCCAGCAGCCCTAGCGGGAGGTCGAGTCGCTACGAGCAGTACTTC.

This clonotype was counted many times. The chain combines TRBV28 with TRBJ2-7; D is tentatively TRBD1 or TRBD2 (5 bases each). This CDR3 has 14 residues. V was trimmed by 7 bases and J by 0 bases, leaving 13 bases between them. Germline V gene sequence: CDR1 MDHEN, CDR2 SYDVKM. The CDR3 coding sequence is TGTGCCAGCATCCGGGACGCGAGCTCCTACGAGCAGTACTTC. Translating gives CASIRDASSYEQYF. Supplemented by reference TRBV28 and TRBJ2-7, the full variable domain reads DVKVTQSSRYLVKRTGEKVFLECVQDMDHENMFWYRQDPGLGLRLIYFSYDVKMKEKGDIPEGYSVSREKKERFSLILESASTNQTSMYLCASIRDASSYEQYFGPGTRLTVT.

The chain's CDR3 is CSAITPDFVYTDTQYF. Here the CDR3 DNA reads TGCAGTGCTATAACACCGGACTTTGTCTACACAGATACGCAGTATTTT. The chain employs TRBV20-1 and TRBJ2-3; maybe TRBD2 (5 bases). The CDR3 sequence is 16 residues long. V was clipped by 4 bases and J by 2 bases, with 19 bases between them. From germline, CDR1 is DFQATT and CDR2 SNEGSKA (reference sequence).

This clonotype was counted at least ten times. This sequence joins TRBV27 and TRBJ2-7; TRBD1 matches at 8 bases. CDR1 is MNHEY and CDR2 is SMNVEV in the germline V gene (reference sequence). V lost 2 bases to trimming and J lost 6 bases; unmatched junction nucleotides: 6. The CDR3 loop spans 14 amino acids. The CDR3 DNA reads TGTGCCAGCAGTTTAGCAGGGGGCCTTACCGAGCAGTACTTC. It encodes CASSLAGGLTEQYF.

Written as DNA, the CDR3 is TGTGCCAGCAGCGTAGAAGGGAGGAGCACAGATACGCAGTATTTT. It specifies CASSVEGRSTDTQYF. V gene TRBV9 combines with J gene TRBJ2-3; D possibly corresponds to TRBD2 (6 bases). From germline, CDR1 is SGDLS and CDR2 YYNGEE. The CDR3 length is 15 residues. Trimming shortened V by 0 bases and J by 0 bases, and 8 bases separated the two germline ends.

V and J are TRBV4-1 and TRBJ2-5; D is unclear. The germline V and J ends were trimmed by 2 bases and 3 bases, with 7 bases remaining between them. The CDR3 sequence is 13 residues long. Germline lookup yields CDR1 MGHRA and CDR2 YSYEKL. The CDR3 DNA reads as TGCGCCAGCAGCCAAACCAGCGAAGAGACCCAGTACTTC. This sequence encodes CASSQTSEETQYF.

Ten or more counts support this clonotype. The genes are TRBV7-9 and TRBJ2-7, with TRBD1 matching 7 bases. Trimming took 5 bases from V and 4 from J; bases not matched to a gene: 5. The CDR3 is 13 amino acids. Germline assignment: CDR1 SEHNR and CDR2 FQNEAQ (reference sequence). The CDR3 protein is CASSPRTGYEQYF. The CDR3 bases are TGTGCCAGCAGCCCTCGGACAGGTTACGAGCAGTACTTC. Full variable domain (outside the CDR3, taken from reference TRBV7-9 and TRBJ2-7): DTGVSQNPRHKITKRGQNVTFRCDPISEHNRLYWYRQTLGQGPEFLTYFQNEAQLEKSRLLSDRFSAERPKGSFSTLEIQRTEQGDSAMYLCASSPRTGYEQYFGPGTRLTVT.

This clonotype appeared many times. This chain links TRBV18 with TRBJ1-1; D gene unclear. V lost 2 bases and J lost 4, with 5 bases in between. The CDR3 loop spans 12 amino acids. The V gene's germline CDR1 is KGHSH and CDR2 LQKENI. CDR3 DNA: TGTGCCAGCTCACCAGCAGGCACTGAAGCTTTCTTT. Its protein product is CASSPAGTEAFF.

The rearrangement links TRBV4-1 to TRBJ2-3, with D perhaps TRBD2 (6 bases). Trimming stripped 1 base from V and 3 bases from J, with 11 bases between. Germline CDR1 and CDR2: MGHRA and YSYEKL. The CDR3 loop spans 15 amino acids. The CDR3 protein is CASSQVSGRTDTQYF. CDR3 nucleotides: TGCGCCAGCAGCCAAGTGTCAGGGAGGACAGATACGCAGTATTTT.

This clonotype was seen ten or more times. The chain couples TRBV28 to TRBJ1-5; D may be TRBD1 (5 bases). The V gene's germline CDR1 is MDHEN and CDR2 SYDVKM. The CDR3 extends over 14 amino acids. V lost 8 bases and J lost 5, with 16 bases in between. This chain's CDR3 is CASWGRGDYQPQHF. CDR3 nucleotide sequence: TGTGCCAGCTGGGGTCGGGGGGACTATCAGCCCCAGCATTTT.

This clonotype has a handful of counts. This chain joins TRBV29-1 and TRBJ1-1; D remains ambiguous. CDR1 is SQVTM, CDR2 ANQGSEA, per germline. Trimming removed 7 bases from V and 5 bases from J, with 17 bases in between. The CDR3 is 13 amino acids. Here the CDR3 DNA reads TGCAGCGCACACCCCCAACTCGGAACTGAAGCTTTCTTT. Translated, it gives CSAHPQLGTEAFF.

This sequence joins TRBV7-9 and TRBJ2-5, with D possibly being TRBD2 (5 bases). The length of the CDR3 is 13 residues. CDR1 and CDR2 from the germline V gene are SEHNR and FQNEAQ (reference sequence). Trimming removed 2 bases at V and 5 bases at J, with 9 bases between. The CDR3 bases are TGTGCCAGCAGCTTAATCGGGGTTGAGACCCAGTACTTC. Encoded protein: CASSLIGVETQYF.

The chain couples TRBV6-1 to TRBJ1-2, with D maybe TRBD1 (5 bases). Germline V gene data show CDR1 as MNHNS and CDR2 as SASEGT. The CDR3 length is 13 residues. V was cut by 6 bases and J by 4 bases, with 12 bases left in between. This CDR3 is CASRGDRSYGYTF. The CDR3 bases are TGTGCCAGCAGGGGCGACAGATCCTATGGCTACACCTTC.

This clonotype has more than one count but fewer than ten. V usage is TRBV19 and J usage is TRBJ2-1; possible D gene TRBD2, 6 bases. The CDR3 consists of 19 residues. V lost 3 bases and J 6 bases, leaving 27 bases between the germline ends. Germline-derived CDR1 and CDR2 are LNHDA and SQIVND (reference sequence). DNA of the CDR3: TGTGCCAGTAGTATGGGGTCAGGGACTTCAGTATTTCAGTCCAATGAGCAGTTCTTC. Translating it yields CASSMGSGTSVFQSNEQFF.

The chain employs TRBV29-1 and TRBJ1-1; TRBD1 matches at 7 bases. The CDR3 is made up of 12 amino acids. The germline CDR1 and CDR2 sequences are SQVTM and ANQGSEA. After removal of 7 bases from V and 3 bases from J, the junction contained 5 bases not matched to a gene. CDR3 sequence reads: CSAMTGYTEAFF. The CDR3 DNA reads as TGCAGCGCCATGACAGGGTACACTGAAGCTTTCTTT. The variable domain in full, completed from reference TRBV29-1 and TRBJ1-1, reads SAVISQKPSRDICQRGTSLTIQCQVDSQVTMMFWYRQQPGQSLTLIATANQGSEATYESGFVIDKFPISRPNLTFSTLTVSNMSPEDSSIYLCSAMTGYTEAFFGQGTRLTVV.

This clonotype was counted at least ten times. The gene calls are TRBV20-1 and TRBJ2-5, with TRBD2 matching over 10 bases. This CDR3 is 14 amino acids long. V shed 6 bases, J shed 1 base, and the junction held 5 bases outside the gene matches. Germline V lookup: CDR1 DFQATT, CDR2 SNEGSKA (reference sequence). CDR3 sequence (DNA): TGCAGTGCAACAAAGCGGGAGGGCCAAGAGACCCAGTACTTC. It translates to CSATKREGQETQYF.